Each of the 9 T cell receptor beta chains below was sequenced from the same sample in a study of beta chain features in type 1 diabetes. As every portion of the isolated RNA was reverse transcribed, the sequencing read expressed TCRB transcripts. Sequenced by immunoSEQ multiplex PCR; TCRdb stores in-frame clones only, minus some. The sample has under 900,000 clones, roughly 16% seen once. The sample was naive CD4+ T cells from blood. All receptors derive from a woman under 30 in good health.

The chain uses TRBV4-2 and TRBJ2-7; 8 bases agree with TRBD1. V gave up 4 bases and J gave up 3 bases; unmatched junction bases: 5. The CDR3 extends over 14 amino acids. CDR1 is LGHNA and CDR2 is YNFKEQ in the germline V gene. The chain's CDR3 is CASSRDRRDYEQYF. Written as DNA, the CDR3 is TGTGCCAGCAGCCGGGACAGGAGGGACTACGAGCAGTACTTC.

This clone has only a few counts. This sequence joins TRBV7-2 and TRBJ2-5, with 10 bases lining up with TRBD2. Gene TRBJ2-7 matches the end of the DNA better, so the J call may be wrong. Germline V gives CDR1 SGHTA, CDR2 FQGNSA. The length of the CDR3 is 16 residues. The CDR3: CASSPLAGTGNYEQYF. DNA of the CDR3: TGTGCCAGCAGCCCACTAGCGGGAACTGGGAATTACGAGCAGTACTTC.

DNA of the CDR3: TGCGCCAGCAGCCTTTCGGTGGGATCAGATACGCAGTATTTT. It codes for CASSLSVGSDTQYF. This chain uses TRBV5-1 with TRBJ2-3; no reliable D call. Germline CDR1 and CDR2: SGHRS and YFSETQ. V gave up 4 bases and J gave up 4 bases, with 13 bases separating them. The CDR3 contains 14 residues.

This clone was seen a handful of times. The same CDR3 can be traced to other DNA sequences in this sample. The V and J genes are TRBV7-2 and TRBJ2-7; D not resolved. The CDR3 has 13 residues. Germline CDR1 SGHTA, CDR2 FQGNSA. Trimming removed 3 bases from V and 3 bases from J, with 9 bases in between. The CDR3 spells CASSFGRSYEQYF. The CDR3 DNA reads TGTGCCAGCAGCTTCGGGCGGAGCTACGAGCAGTACTTC.

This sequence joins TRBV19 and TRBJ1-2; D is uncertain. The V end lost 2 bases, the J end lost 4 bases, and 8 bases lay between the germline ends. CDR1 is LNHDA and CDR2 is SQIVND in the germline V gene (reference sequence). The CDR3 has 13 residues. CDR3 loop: CASSIKYSYGYTF. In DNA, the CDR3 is TGTGCCAGTAGTATAAAGTACTCCTATGGCTACACCTTC.

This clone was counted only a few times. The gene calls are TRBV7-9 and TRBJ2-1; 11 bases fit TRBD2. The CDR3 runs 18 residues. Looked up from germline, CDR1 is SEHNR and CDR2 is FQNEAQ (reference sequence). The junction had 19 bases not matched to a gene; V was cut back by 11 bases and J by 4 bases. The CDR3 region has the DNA TGTGCCCTAAGCCCAGGGGGGAGACTAGCGGGATCGTACAATGAGCAGTTCTTC. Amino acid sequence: CALSPGGRLAGSYNEQFF.

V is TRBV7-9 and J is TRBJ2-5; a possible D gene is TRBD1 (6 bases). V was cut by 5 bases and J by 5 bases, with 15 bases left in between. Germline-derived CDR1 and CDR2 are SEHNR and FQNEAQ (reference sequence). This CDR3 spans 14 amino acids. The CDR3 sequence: CASSAHRDGETQYF. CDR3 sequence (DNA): TGTGCCAGCAGCGCCCACAGGGACGGGGAGACCCAGTACTTC.

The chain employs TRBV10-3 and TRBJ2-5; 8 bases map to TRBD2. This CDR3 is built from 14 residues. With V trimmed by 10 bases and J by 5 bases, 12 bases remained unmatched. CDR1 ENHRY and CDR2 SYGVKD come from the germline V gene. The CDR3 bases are TGTGCCAGCACCGGGACTAGGAGCAGTGAGACCCAGTACTTC. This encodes CASTGTRSSETQYF.

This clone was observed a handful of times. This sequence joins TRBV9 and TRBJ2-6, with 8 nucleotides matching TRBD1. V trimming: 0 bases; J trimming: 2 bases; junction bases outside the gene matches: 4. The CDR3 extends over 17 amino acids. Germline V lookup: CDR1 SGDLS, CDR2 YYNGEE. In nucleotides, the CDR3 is TGTGCCAGCAGCGTAGCAGGACAGGGCCCTGGGGCCAACGTCCTGACTTTC. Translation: CASSVAGQGPGANVLTF. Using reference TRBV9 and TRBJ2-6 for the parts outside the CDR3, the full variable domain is DSGVTQTPKHLITATGQRVTLRCSPRSGDLSVYWYQQSLDQGLQFLIQYYNGEERAKGNILERFSAQQFPDLHSELNLSSLELGDSALYFCASSVAGQGPGANVLTFGAGSRLTVL.